This TCR beta chain derives from a study of CD8+ T cells in alopecia areata. Sorting of PBMCs yielded the CD4+ and CD8+ T cells. Sequencing relied on a cDNA template that was reverse transcribed from extracted RNA. This table comes from immunoSEQ multiplex PCR, and its TCRdb copy is limited to in-frame clones, with some not included. Of around 160,000 clones in the sample, more than 40% were seen once. The CDR3 has 12 amino acids. Trimming left V 2 bases short and J 4 bases short, with 5 bases between. Germline CDR1 SEHNR, CDR2 FQNEAQ (reference sequence). Specimen: CD4+ T cells sorted from blood. The V and J genes are TRBV7-9 and TRBJ1-2; D unresolved. The sequence derives from a human donor with alopecia areata. CDR3 amino acids: CASSLTGYGYTF. The DNA for the CDR3 is TGTGCCAGCAGCTTAACGGGCTATGGCTACACCTTC.